One and the same sample provided the 5 T cell receptor beta chains below, sequenced in a study of T cells after yellow fever vaccination. TCRdb itself ran the 5' RACE reads through MiXCR, one entry per CDR3 protein. The table records around 530,000 distinct CDR3 sequences, about a sixth of them present only once. Sequencing was performed on PBMCs, taken about 5 days after the first yellow fever vaccination. These receptor sequences come from a man between 18 and 35 years old who received the YFV17D yellow fever vaccine.

The chain links TRBV4-3 to TRBJ2-4; 8 nucleotides agree with TRBD2. V was pared by 3 bases and J by 7 bases, with 8 bases of the junction left unmatched. The CDR3 contains 15 residues. Germline values: CDR1 LGHNA, CDR2 YSLEER. The DNA of the CDR3 is TGCGCCAGCAGCCAGGGGGCCACGGGGGGGAACATTCAGTACTTC. Encoded protein: CASSQGATGGNIQYF.

This chain connects TRBV18 to TRBJ1-2; D uncertain. The V end was cut by 0 bases, the J end by 2 bases, with 7 bases between. CDR1 is KGHSH, CDR2 LQKENI, per germline. The CDR3 sequence is 14 residues long. The CDR3 region has the DNA TGTGCCAGCTCACCACCAGGGATAAACTATGGCTACACCTTC. Protein sequence: CASSPPGINYGYTF. Using reference TRBV18 and TRBJ1-2 for the parts outside the CDR3, the full variable domain is NAGVMQNPRHLVRRRGQEARLRCSPMKGHSHVYWYRQLPEEGLKFMVYLQKENIIDESGMPKERFSAEFPKEGPSILRIQQVVRGDSAAYFCASSPPGINYGYTFGSGTRLTVV.

The rearrangement joins TRBV5-6 to TRBJ1-4; 7 nucleotides agree with TRBD1. The CDR3 extends over 15 amino acids. After removal of 4 bases from V and 3 bases from J, the junction contained 6 bases not matched to a gene. CDR1 and CDR2 (germline): SGHDT, YYEEEE. This chain's CDR3 is CASSDNRGPNEKLFF. Here the CDR3 DNA reads TGTGCCAGCAGCGATAACAGGGGTCCTAATGAAAAACTGTTTTTT.

This clonotype was counted only a few times. The V gene is TRBV20-1, the J gene TRBJ2-7; the D is unclear. V was trimmed by 3 bases and J by 6 bases, leaving 12 bases between them. This CDR3 region has 12 residues. Germline CDR1 and CDR2: DFQATT and SNEGSKA (reference sequence). The CDR3 sequence: CSARGSVVEQYF. Here the CDR3 DNA reads TGCAGTGCTAGGGGCTCGGTCGTCGAGCAGTACTTC.

The gene calls are TRBV6-1 and TRBJ2-2; D is ambiguous. Germline assignment: CDR1 MNHNS and CDR2 SASEGT. This CDR3 spans 15 amino acids. The ends were cut back, 6 bases at V and 0 bases at J, with 11 bases in the middle. CDR3 loop: CASRTSSANTGELFF. In nucleotides, the CDR3 is TGTGCCAGCAGGACAAGTTCCGCGAACACCGGGGAGCTGTTTTTT.